This passage covers 13 T cell receptor beta chains from one sample sequenced in a study of identical twins. TCRdb redid the calling of the 5' RACE reads with MiXCR, one entry per CDR3 protein. Of 500,000 or so distinct CDR3 sequences listed, approximately 15% are singletons. Separately, the same data were catalogued under a study of yellow fever vaccine responses in identical twins.

The sample taken for sequencing was CD4+ T cells sorted from blood. The receptors stem from a woman between 18 and 29 years old in good health.

This clonotype was detected only a few times. The V gene is TRBV28, the J gene TRBJ2-3; 8 bases align to TRBD1. Germline V gene lookup returns CDR1 MDHEN and CDR2 SYDVKM. The V segment lost 4 bases and the J segment 4 bases; nucleotides outside the gene matches: 7. The CDR3 runs 15 residues. The CDR3 nucleotides are TGTGCCAGCAGTTCTCCAGGGGGCAAAGCAGATACGCAGTATTTT. This gives the protein CASSSPGGKADTQYF. The full variable domain, its missing parts supplied by reference TRBV28 and TRBJ2-3, is DVKVTQSSRYLVKRTGEKVFLECVQDMDHENMFWYRQDPGLGLRLIYFSYDVKMKEKGDIPEGYSVSREKKERFSLILESASTNQTSMYLCASSSPGGKADTQYFGPGTRLTVL.

V and J are TRBV27 and TRBJ2-7, with 7 bases lining up with TRBD1. The V segment lost 6 bases and the J segment 2 bases; nucleotides outside the gene matches: 10. CDR3 size: 15 residues. Germline-derived CDR1 and CDR2 are MNHEY and SMNVEV (reference sequence). CDR3 nucleotide sequence: TGTGCCAGCAGCCTAAGACAGGGTAACCCCTACGAGCAGTACTTC. It translates to CASSLRQGNPYEQYF.

CDR3 protein: CASIKSAGGSYEQYF. CDR3 coding DNA: TGTGCCAGCATAAAATCAGCGGGAGGGTCGTACGAGCAGTACTTC. The rearrangement uses TRBV6-1 and TRBJ2-7, with 10 positions matching TRBD2. Germline V lookup: CDR1 MNHNS, CDR2 SASEGT. CDR3 length: 15 residues. The V and J ends lost 7 bases and 4 bases, in that order; junction bases with no gene match: 10.

This clonotype turned up a few times. V is TRBV27 and J is TRBJ2-2, with 14 nucleotides matching TRBD2. The V gene's germline CDR1 is MNHEY and CDR2 SMNVEV (reference sequence). The CDR3 loop spans 17 amino acids. J lost 7 bases, V lost 3 bases, and 7 bases had no gene match. In nucleotides, the CDR3 is TGTGCCAGCAGTTTGGGACTAGCGGGAGTAGGCAGCGGGGAGCTGTTTTTT. Protein sequence: CASSLGLAGVGSGELFF.

This clonotype was picked up a small number of times. V and J are TRBV6-5 and TRBJ2-6; unclear D gene. Germline CDR1 reads MNHEY; CDR2 reads SVGAGI. The CDR3 contains 16 residues. Trimming took 2 bases from V and 0 from J, leaving 8 bases between them. The CDR3 protein is CASSYGIGSGANVLTF. In nucleotides, the CDR3 is TGTGCCAGCAGTTACGGGATAGGCTCTGGGGCCAACGTCCTGACTTTC.

The chain links TRBV18 to TRBJ2-2; D call uncertain. V dropped 3 bases and J dropped 0 bases, with 11 bases sitting between them. Germline V gene lookup returns CDR1 KGHSH and CDR2 LQKENI. This CDR3 has 16 residues. The CDR3 sequence: CASSPRAPANTGELFF. The CDR3 bases are TGTGCCAGCTCACCCCGGGCGCCCGCGAACACCGGGGAGCTGTTTTTT.

The V call is TRBV7-2, the J call TRBJ2-1, with D unclear. Germline V gives CDR1 SGHTA, CDR2 FQGNSA. Trimming stripped 2 bases from V and 11 bases from J, with 16 bases between. The CDR3 contains 14 residues. In nucleotides, the CDR3 is TGTGCCAGCAGCTTACCGCCGGTGACGGAAAAGCAGTTCTTC. Protein product: CASSLPPVTEKQFF.

The chain employs TRBV29-1 and TRBJ2-7; TRBD1 might be the D (6 bases). Germline values: CDR1 SQVTM, CDR2 ANQGSEA. The CDR3 sequence is 14 residues long. V shed 6 bases and J shed 0 bases, with 15 bases lying between them. The CDR3 is CSVGADSSSYEQYF. CDR3 nucleotides: TGCAGCGTAGGGGCGGACAGCAGCTCCTACGAGCAGTACTTC.

In DNA, the CDR3 is TGCAGTGCCCGGGACAGGGGGAAAGGGTACAATCAGCCCCAGCATTTT. Its translation is CSARDRGKGYNQPQHF. The chain joins TRBV20-1 to TRBJ1-5; 11 bases agree with TRBD1. V lost 6 bases to trimming and J lost 3 bases; unmatched junction nucleotides: 10. Germline CDR1 reads DFQATT; CDR2 reads SNEGSKA (reference sequence). This CDR3 has 16 residues.

This clonotype was seen a handful of times. The V call is TRBV7-9, the J call TRBJ2-7; the D gene could be TRBD1 or TRBD2 (5 bases each). Deletions cut 3 bases from V and 7 bases from J, with 19 bases between. The V gene's germline CDR1 is SEHNR and CDR2 FQNEAQ (reference sequence). The CDR3 is made up of 15 amino acids. Here the CDR3 reads CASSFFEGRRFEQYF. The CDR3 nucleotides read TGTGCCAGCAGCTTTTTTGAGGGGAGAAGGTTTGAGCAGTACTTC.

This clonotype was picked up a small number of times. This chain connects TRBV28 to TRBJ2-7; 8 bases line up with TRBD1. The CDR3 has 12 residues. The germline gives CDR1 MDHEN, CDR2 SYDVKM. Unmatched junction bases numbered 4, after V lost 7 bases and J lost 5 bases. CDR3 region: CASTSDRDEQYF. CDR3 coding DNA: TGTGCCAGCACCTCGGACAGGGACGAGCAGTACTTC. Combining the CDR3 with reference TRBV28 and TRBJ2-7 gives the whole variable domain DVKVTQSSRYLVKRTGEKVFLECVQDMDHENMFWYRQDPGLGLRLIYFSYDVKMKEKGDIPEGYSVSREKKERFSLILESASTNQTSMYLCASTSDRDEQYFGPGTRLTVT.

Ten or more counts support this clonotype. The chain combines TRBV5-1 with TRBJ2-1, with unresolved D. Germline CDR1 SGHRS, CDR2 YFSETQ. The length of the CDR3 is 14 residues. V was clipped by 4 bases and J by 5 bases, with 13 bases between them. The CDR3 region is CASSVFSSDNEQFF. For the CDR3, the DNA is TGCGCCAGCAGCGTTTTTTCCTCGGACAATGAGCAGTTCTTC.

This clonotype was detected a few times. The gene calls are TRBV7-2 and TRBJ2-7; D perhaps matches TRBD2 (5 bases). Germline CDR1 reads SGHTA; CDR2 reads FQGNSA. Trimming left V 0 bases short and J 4 bases short, with 7 bases between. The CDR3 length is 13 residues. CDR3 sequence reads: CASSLAGEYEQYF. CDR3 nucleotides: TGTGCCAGCAGCTTAGCGGGAGAATACGAGCAGTACTTC.